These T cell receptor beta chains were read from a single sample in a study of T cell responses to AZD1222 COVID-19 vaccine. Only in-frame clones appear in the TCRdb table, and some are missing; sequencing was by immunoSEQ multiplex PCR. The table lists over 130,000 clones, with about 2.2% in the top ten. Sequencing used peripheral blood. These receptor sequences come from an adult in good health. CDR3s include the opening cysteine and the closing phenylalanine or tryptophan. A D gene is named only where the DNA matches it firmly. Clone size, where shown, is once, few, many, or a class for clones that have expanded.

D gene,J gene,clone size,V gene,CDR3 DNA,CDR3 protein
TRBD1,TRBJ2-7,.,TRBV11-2,TGTGCCAGCAGCTTAGGAACGGGACAGGGGAACTACGAGCAGTACTTC,CASSLGTGQGNYEQYF
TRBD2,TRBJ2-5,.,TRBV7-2,TGTGCCAGATCGGGAGGTCCTGTGGAGGAGACCCAGTACTTC,CARSGGPVEETQYF
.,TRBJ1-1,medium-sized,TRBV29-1,TGCAGCGTAAACCAGCAAGACACTGAAGCTTTCTTT,CSVNQQDTEAFF
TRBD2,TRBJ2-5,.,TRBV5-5,TGTGCCAGCAGCTCTCTAGCGGGGGGGGAGACCCAGTACTTC,CASSSLAGGETQYF
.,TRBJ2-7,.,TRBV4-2,TGTGCCAGCAGCCAAGTAGGGTCTGGCTCCTACGAGCAGTACTTC,CASSQVGSGSYEQYF
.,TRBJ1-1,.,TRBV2,TGTGCCAGCAGAGGGCAGGGGTACACTGAAGCTTTCTTT,CASRGQGYTEAFF
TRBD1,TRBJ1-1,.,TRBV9,TGTGCCAGCAGCCCCAGGGACAGAGCAACGGAAGCTTTCTTT,CASSPRDRATEAFF
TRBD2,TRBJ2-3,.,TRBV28,TGTGCCAGCAGTTTGCCCGCCGGGGGGGCAGATACGCAGTATTTT,CASSLPAGGADTQYF
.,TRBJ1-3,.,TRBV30,TGTGCCTGGAGTTACAGGGGAAACACCATATATTTT,CAWSYRGNTIYF
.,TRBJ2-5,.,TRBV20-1,TGCAGTGCTAGTAGAGCAGAGACCCAGTACTTC,CSASRAETQYF
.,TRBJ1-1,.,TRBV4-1,TGCGCCAGCAGCCAAGGGCCCCCAGGGTTTAACACTGAAGCTTTCTTT,CASSQGPPGFNTEAFF
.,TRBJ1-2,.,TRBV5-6,TGTGCCAGCAGCTTGTCTCGCTCGGTTAACTATGGCTACACCTTC,CASSLSRSVNYGYTF
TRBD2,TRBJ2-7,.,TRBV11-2,TGTGCCAGCAGCTTATCTAGCGGGGGGGGAAACTACGAGCAGTACTTC,CASSLSSGGGNYEQYF
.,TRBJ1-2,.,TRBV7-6,TGTGCCAGCAGCCCCGGAGGGATTAACTATGGCTACACCTTC,CASSPGGINYGYTF
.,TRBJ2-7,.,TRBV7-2,TGTGCCAGCAGCTTAGGGGGAGGGGGCTACGAGCAGTACTTC,CASSLGGGGYEQYF
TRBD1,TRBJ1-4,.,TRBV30,TGTGCCTGGAACACAGGGGCCTCAACTAATGAAAAACTGTTTTTT,CAWNTGASTNEKLFF
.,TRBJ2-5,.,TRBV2,TGTGCCAGCAGTTCCCTCACTAGTCAGACCCAGTACTTC,CASSSLTSQTQYF
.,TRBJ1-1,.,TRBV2,TGTGCCAGCAGCCCTTCGGGGAGGAACACTGAAGCTTTCTTT,CASSPSGRNTEAFF
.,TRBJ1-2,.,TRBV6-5,TGTGCCAGCAGTTACACCGCAGCAGCTAACTATGGCTACACCTTC,CASSYTAAANYGYTF
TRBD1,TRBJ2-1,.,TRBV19,TGTGCCAGTAGTAACCGGGACAGGGTCTACAATGAGCAGTTCTTC,CASSNRDRVYNEQFF
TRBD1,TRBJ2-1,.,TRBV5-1,TGCGCCAGCAGCTTGGAGGGACAGGGGGCTTATGAGCAGTTCTTC,CASSLEGQGAYEQFF
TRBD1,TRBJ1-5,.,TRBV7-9,TGTGCCAGCAGCCCCGACAGGGACCCTTATAGCAATCAGCCCCAGCATTTT,CASSPDRDPYSNQPQHF
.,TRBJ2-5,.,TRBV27,TGTGCCAGCAGTTTCGCAGGGACGGAGACCCAGTACTTC,CASSFAGTETQYF
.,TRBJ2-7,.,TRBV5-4,TGTGCCAGCAGCTCGACAGGTTCCTACGAGCAGTACTTC,CASSSTGSYEQYF
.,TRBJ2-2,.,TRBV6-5,TGTGCCAGCTCCGAGACAGGCCTCACCACCGGGGAGCTGTTTTTT,CASSETGLTTGELFF
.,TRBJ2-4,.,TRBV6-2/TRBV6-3,TGTGCCAGCAGTTATCTGGCCGCGATCGGAACGGGAGACATTCAGTACTTC,CASSYLAAIGTGDIQYF
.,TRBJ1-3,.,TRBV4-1,TGCGCCAGCAGCCACCCCCTGACTGGAAACACCATATATTTT,CASSHPLTGNTIYF
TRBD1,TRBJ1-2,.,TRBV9,TGTGCCAGCAGCATCTCAGGGGGGGGCACCTATGGCTACACCTTC,CASSISGGGTYGYTF
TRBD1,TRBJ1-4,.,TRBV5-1,TGCGCCAGCAGTAGCAAGGGGGCTGATGAAAAACTGTTTTTT,CASSSKGADEKLFF
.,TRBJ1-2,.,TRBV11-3,TGTGCCAGCAGCCCGGGACGGACTAACTATGGCTACACCTTC,CASSPGRTNYGYTF
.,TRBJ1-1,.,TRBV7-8,TGTGCCAGCAGCTTAGCCCGAGGAGGAGTTAGTGAAGCTTTCTTT,CASSLARGGVSEAFF
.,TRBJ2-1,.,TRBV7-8,TGTGCCAGCAGCTTAGGGATGGGGGGTAGGCTCTTC,CASSLGMGGRLF
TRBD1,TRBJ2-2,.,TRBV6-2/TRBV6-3,TGTGCCAGCAGTACCGGACAGGGGGCCGTCGGGGAGCTGTTTTTT,CASSTGQGAVGELFF
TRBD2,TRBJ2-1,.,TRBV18,TGTGCCAGCTCACCAAGGATAGCTAGCGGGGGGAATGAGCAGTTCTTC,CASSPRIASGGNEQFF
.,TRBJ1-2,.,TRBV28,TGTGCCAGCAGTTCCTTCAAAACTGACACCTTC,CASSSFKTDTF
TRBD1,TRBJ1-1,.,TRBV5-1,TGCGCCAGCAGCACGAGGACAGGGAACACTGAAGCTTTCTTT,CASSTRTGNTEAFF
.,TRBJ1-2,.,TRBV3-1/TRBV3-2,TGTGCCAGCAGCCATTGGAACAGAGGGTATGGCTACACCTTC,CASSHWNRGYGYTF
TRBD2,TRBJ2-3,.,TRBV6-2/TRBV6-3,TGTGCCAGCAGTTACTCGATGGGAGGGGCTCCGATGCCCACAGATACGCAGTATTTT,CASSYSMGGAPMPTDTQYF